Listed below are T cell receptor beta chains from one sample, sequenced in a study of shared clonotypes between healthy human individuals. TCRdb keeps only in-frame clones here, not all; method: immunoSEQ multiplex PCR. The sample comprises 2.3 million or so clones, approximately 93% of which are singletons, and roughly 0.36% rests with the top ten. Sequencing input: naive CD4+ T cells from PBMCs. All receptors come from a man between 18 and 29 years old in good health. Some clones in this sample may be carry-over from other donors' samples. The CDR3 runs from the conserved cysteine through the conserved F or W. Fields, in order: J gene, CDR3 length, clone size, D gene, V gene, CDR3 protein, CDR3 DNA. D genes are given only for firm matches. Clone sizes are given selectively: once, few, many, or a class where the clone is expanded.

J gene: TRBJ2-5; CDR3 length: 15; clone size: NA; D gene: NA; V gene: TRBV5-1; CDR3 protein: CASSLERQGYMAQYF; CDR3 DNA: TGCGCCAGCAGCTTGGAGAGGCAGGGTTACATGGCCCAGTACTTC
J gene: TRBJ1-5; CDR3 length: 17; clone size: once; D gene: NA; V gene: TRBV4-2; CDR3 protein: CASSQDMVRGGNQPQHF; CDR3 DNA: TGTGCCAGCAGCCAAGATATGGTCAGGGGTGGTAATCAGCCCCAGCATTTT
J gene: TRBJ2-7; CDR3 length: 16; clone size: NA; D gene: TRBD2; V gene: TRBV5-4; CDR3 protein: CASSLGGSSGKYEQYF; CDR3 DNA: TGTGCCAGCAGCTTGGGAGGGTCTAGCGGGAAATACGAGCAGTACTTC
J gene: TRBJ2-3; CDR3 length: 13; clone size: NA; D gene: TRBD2; V gene: TRBV18; CDR3 protein: CASSAGDTDTQYF; CDR3 DNA: TGTGCCAGCTCGGCGGGGGACACAGATACGCAGTATTTT
J gene: TRBJ1-2; CDR3 length: 14; clone size: once; D gene: NA; V gene: TRBV6-1; CDR3 protein: CASSENRLVYGYTF; CDR3 DNA: TGTGCCAGCAGTGAAAACAGGCTGGTCTATGGCTACACCTTC
J gene: TRBJ1-4; CDR3 length: 15; clone size: NA; D gene: NA; V gene: TRBV5-1; CDR3 protein: CASSLAPGSSEKLFF; CDR3 DNA: TGCGCCAGCAGCTTGGCCCCTGGGTCTTCGGAAAAACTGTTTTTT
J gene: TRBJ2-5; CDR3 length: 13; clone size: NA; D gene: TRBD2; V gene: TRBV5-1; CDR3 protein: CASMPGGRETQYF; CDR3 DNA: TGCGCCAGCATGCCGGGAGGGCGAGAGACCCAGTACTTC
J gene: TRBJ2-5; CDR3 length: 12; clone size: NA; D gene: NA; V gene: TRBV6-6; CDR3 protein: CASRGDLETQYF; CDR3 DNA: TGTGCCAGTCGGGGTGACCTGGAGACCCAGTACTTC
J gene: TRBJ1-1; CDR3 length: 21; clone size: NA; D gene: NA; V gene: TRBV5-1; CDR3 protein: CASSLERSPSPKTQYETEAFF; CDR3 DNA: TGCGCCAGCAGCTTGGAACGCAGTCCATCCCCTAAAACCCAATATGAAACTGAAGCTTTCTTT
J gene: TRBJ2-1; CDR3 length: 15; clone size: NA; D gene: TRBD1; V gene: TRBV7-2; CDR3 protein: CASSLYRGLENEQFF; CDR3 DNA: TGTGCCAGCAGCTTGTACAGGGGGCTTGAGAATGAGCAGTTCTTC
J gene: TRBJ1-4; CDR3 length: 16; clone size: NA; D gene: TRBD1; V gene: TRBV6-5; CDR3 protein: CASSWDRAVANEKLFF; CDR3 DNA: TGTGCCAGCAGTTGGGACAGGGCGGTAGCTAATGAAAAACTGTTTTTT
J gene: TRBJ2-2; CDR3 length: 16; clone size: NA; D gene: TRBD2; V gene: TRBV23-1; CDR3 protein: CASSLTGLAGAGELFF; CDR3 DNA: TGCGCCAGCAGCTTAACGGGACTAGCGGGAGCCGGGGAGCTGTTTTTT
J gene: TRBJ2-3; CDR3 length: 16; clone size: NA; D gene: TRBD2; V gene: TRBV5-1; CDR3 protein: CASSQGLAATTDTQYF; CDR3 DNA: TGCGCCAGCAGCCAGGGACTAGCGGCAACCACAGATACGCAGTATTTT
J gene: TRBJ2-1; CDR3 length: 16; clone size: NA; D gene: NA; V gene: TRBV2; CDR3 protein: CASSEGLTWYSNEQFF; CDR3 DNA: TGTGCCAGCAGTGAAGGTCTCACCTGGTATTCGAATGAGCAGTTCTTC
J gene: TRBJ2-7; CDR3 length: 13; clone size: NA; D gene: NA; V gene: TRBV5-1; CDR3 protein: CASSYWSNYEQYF; CDR3 DNA: TGCGCCAGCAGCTACTGGAGTAACTACGAGCAGTACTTC
J gene: TRBJ1-1; CDR3 length: 19; clone size: NA; D gene: NA; V gene: TRBV19; CDR3 protein: CASSIDGTSAALLNTEAFF; CDR3 DNA: TGTGCCAGTAGTATAGACGGGACTTCTGCTGCCCTTTTAAACACTGAAGCTTTCTTT
J gene: TRBJ1-2; CDR3 length: 15; clone size: NA; D gene: NA; V gene: TRBV7-2; CDR3 protein: CASSLLRALNYGYTF; CDR3 DNA: TGTGCCAGCAGCTTACTTAGGGCTTTAAACTATGGCTACACCTTC
J gene: TRBJ2-7; CDR3 length: 16; clone size: NA; D gene: NA; V gene: TRBV19; CDR3 protein: CASSPLVGVTTYEQYF; CDR3 DNA: TGTGCCAGTAGTCCCCTTGTTGGGGTCACTACCTACGAGCAGTACTTC
J gene: TRBJ1-1; CDR3 length: 14; clone size: NA; D gene: NA; V gene: TRBV7-8; CDR3 protein: CASSPGRLNTEAFF; CDR3 DNA: TGTGCCAGCAGCCCCGGACGGCTGAACACTGAAGCTTTCTTT
J gene: TRBJ1-4; CDR3 length: 13; clone size: NA; D gene: NA; V gene: TRBV29-1; CDR3 protein: CSVVASGNEKLFF; CDR3 DNA: TGCAGCGTTGTGGCCAGTGGTAATGAAAAACTGTTTTTT
J gene: TRBJ2-2; CDR3 length: 16; clone size: NA; D gene: TRBD2; V gene: TRBV2; CDR3 protein: CASSESGRSSTGELFF; CDR3 DNA: TGTGCCAGCAGTGAAAGCGGGAGATCGAGCACCGGGGAGCTGTTTTTT
J gene: TRBJ1-5; CDR3 length: 15; clone size: NA; D gene: NA; V gene: TRBV7-2; CDR3 protein: CASSRQGPLNQPQHF; CDR3 DNA: TGTGCCAGCAGCCGCCAGGGCCCCCTCAATCAGCCCCAGCATTTT
J gene: TRBJ1-2; CDR3 length: 16; clone size: NA; D gene: NA; V gene: TRBV4-1; CDR3 protein: CASSRDVGTSNYGYTF; CDR3 DNA: TGCGCCAGCAGCCGAGACGTGGGGACGTCTAACTATGGCTACACCTTC
J gene: TRBJ2-2; CDR3 length: 17; clone size: once; D gene: NA; V gene: TRBV30; CDR3 protein: CAWGSFRAAVYTGELFF; CDR3 DNA: TGTGCCTGGGGGTCCTTTAGAGCTGCGGTTTACACCGGGGAGCTGTTTTTT
J gene: TRBJ1-5; CDR3 length: 14; clone size: NA; D gene: NA; V gene: TRBV5-4; CDR3 protein: CASSLGGSNQPQHF; CDR3 DNA: TGTGCCAGCAGCTTGGGGGGGAGCAATCAGCCCCAGCATTTT
J gene: TRBJ2-7; CDR3 length: 12; clone size: NA; D gene: NA; V gene: TRBV29-1; CDR3 protein: CSVVGSSYEQYF; CDR3 DNA: TGCAGCGTTGTCGGGAGCTCCTACGAGCAGTACTTC
J gene: TRBJ2-7; CDR3 length: 16; clone size: NA; D gene: TRBD2; V gene: TRBV27; CDR3 protein: CASSLSSTGTRNEQYF; CDR3 DNA: TGTGCCAGCAGTTTAAGCTCTACCGGGACTAGAAACGAGCAGTACTTC
J gene: TRBJ2-7; CDR3 length: 17; clone size: once; D gene: TRBD2; V gene: TRBV4-1; CDR3 protein: CASSQGLRSGISYEQYF; CDR3 DNA: TGCGCCAGCAGCCAAGGGTTGAGAAGCGGGATTTCCTACGAGCAGTACTTC
J gene: TRBJ1-1; CDR3 length: 14; clone size: NA; D gene: TRBD1; V gene: TRBV7-2; CDR3 protein: CASSLGQGLTEAFF; CDR3 DNA: TGTGCCAGCAGCCTTGGACAGGGACTCACTGAAGCTTTCTTT
J gene: TRBJ1-3; CDR3 length: 14; clone size: NA; D gene: NA; V gene: TRBV7-3; CDR3 protein: CASSLGTTGNTIYF; CDR3 DNA: TGTGCCAGCAGCTTAGGGACTACTGGAAACACCATATATTTT
J gene: TRBJ1-5; CDR3 length: 18; clone size: NA; D gene: NA; V gene: TRBV7-9; CDR3 protein: CASSPRGVQGFNNQPQHF; CDR3 DNA: TGTGCCAGCAGCCCTCGAGGTGTGCAGGGCTTTAACAATCAGCCCCAGCATTTT
J gene: TRBJ2-7; CDR3 length: 15; clone size: NA; D gene: NA; V gene: TRBV7-2; CDR3 protein: CASSLGTGYKTEQYF; CDR3 DNA: TGTGCCAGCAGCTTAGGCACAGGTTACAAAACCGAGCAGTACTTC
J gene: TRBJ1-5; CDR3 length: 14; clone size: NA; D gene: NA; V gene: TRBV2; CDR3 protein: CASRPGGGNQPQHF; CDR3 DNA: TGTGCCAGCAGGCCGGGGGGCGGGAATCAGCCCCAGCATTTT
J gene: TRBJ2-7; CDR3 length: 15; clone size: NA; D gene: TRBD1; V gene: TRBV11-1; CDR3 protein: CASSADRTFSYEQYF; CDR3 DNA: TGTGCCAGCAGCGCGGACAGGACCTTCTCCTACGAGCAGTACTTC
J gene: TRBJ1-4; CDR3 length: 17; clone size: NA; D gene: NA; V gene: TRBV27; CDR3 protein: CASSLGGGFVANEKLFF; CDR3 DNA: TGTGCCAGCAGTTTAGGTGGGGGGTTTGTGGCTAATGAAAAACTGTTTTTT
J gene: TRBJ1-1; CDR3 length: 14; clone size: few; D gene: NA; V gene: TRBV2; CDR3 protein: CASSESRGLTEAFF; CDR3 DNA: TGTGCCAGCAGTGAATCTCGGGGTTTGACTGAAGCTTTCTTT
J gene: TRBJ1-1; CDR3 length: 13; clone size: NA; D gene: NA; V gene: TRBV7-2; CDR3 protein: CASSLSLTVEAFF; CDR3 DNA: TGTGCCAGCAGCCTTTCACTGACAGTCGAAGCTTTCTTT
J gene: TRBJ1-5; CDR3 length: 15; clone size: few; D gene: NA; V gene: TRBV6-1; CDR3 protein: CASSTRTEYNQPQHF; CDR3 DNA: TGTGCCAGCAGTACCCGGACGGAGTACAATCAGCCCCAGCATTTT
J gene: TRBJ2-3; CDR3 length: 17; clone size: NA; D gene: TRBD2; V gene: TRBV4-1; CDR3 protein: CASSQDLRLAATDTQYF; CDR3 DNA: TGCGCCAGCAGCCAAGACCTCCGACTAGCGGCCACAGATACGCAGTATTTT
J gene: TRBJ1-2; CDR3 length: 15; clone size: NA; D gene: NA; V gene: TRBV19; CDR3 protein: CASRPQTALIIGYTF; CDR3 DNA: TGTGCCAGTAGACCCCAAACAGCGCTGATAATCGGCTACACCTTC
J gene: TRBJ2-5; CDR3 length: 13; clone size: NA; D gene: NA; V gene: TRBV10-3; CDR3 protein: CATWSPPRETQYF; CDR3 DNA: TGTGCCACCTGGTCGCCTCCCCGGGAGACCCAGTACTTC
J gene: TRBJ2-7; CDR3 length: 16; clone size: NA; D gene: TRBD2; V gene: TRBV2; CDR3 protein: CASSEGVLAGVDEQYF; CDR3 DNA: TGTGCCAGCAGTGAAGGGGTGCTAGCGGGAGTCGACGAGCAGTACTTC
J gene: TRBJ1-5; CDR3 length: 15; clone size: NA; D gene: NA; V gene: TRBV27; CDR3 protein: CASSLGVGLGQPQHF; CDR3 DNA: TGTGCCAGCAGCCTTGGGGTGGGGCTGGGGCAGCCCCAGCATTTT
J gene: TRBJ2-2; CDR3 length: 14; clone size: NA; D gene: NA; V gene: TRBV2; CDR3 protein: CAGRTAANTGELFF; CDR3 DNA: TGTGCCGGAAGGACAGCCGCGAACACCGGGGAGCTGTTTTTT
J gene: TRBJ2-5; CDR3 length: 14; clone size: NA; D gene: NA; V gene: TRBV9; CDR3 protein: CASSAGGQGETQYF; CDR3 DNA: TGTGCCAGCAGCGCCGGGGGGCAGGGGGAGACCCAGTACTTC
J gene: TRBJ2-5; CDR3 length: 16; clone size: NA; D gene: NA; V gene: TRBV6-5; CDR3 protein: CASSYSWDGRGETQYF; CDR3 DNA: TGTGCCAGCAGTTACTCTTGGGATGGCAGGGGAGAGACCCAGTACTTC
J gene: TRBJ1-5; CDR3 length: 17; clone size: NA; D gene: TRBD1; V gene: TRBV7-8; CDR3 protein: CASSLYRGGDSNQPQHF; CDR3 DNA: TGTGCCAGCAGCCTTTACAGGGGGGGGGATAGCAATCAGCCCCAGCATTTT
J gene: TRBJ1-1; CDR3 length: 13; clone size: few; D gene: NA; V gene: TRBV30; CDR3 protein: CAWSGRRNTEAFF; CDR3 DNA: TGTGCCTGGAGCGGGAGGAGGAACACTGAAGCTTTCTTT
J gene: TRBJ2-1; CDR3 length: 16; clone size: NA; D gene: NA; V gene: TRBV14; CDR3 protein: CASSQLTSGGYNEQFF; CDR3 DNA: TGTGCCAGCAGCCAACTTACTAGTGGAGGATACAATGAGCAGTTCTTC
J gene: TRBJ1-5; CDR3 length: 16; clone size: NA; D gene: TRBD1; V gene: TRBV27; CDR3 protein: CASSTRQGQGNQPQHF; CDR3 DNA: TGTGCCAGCAGTACCAGACAGGGGCAGGGCAATCAGCCCCAGCATTTT